This T cell receptor (beta chain) was sequenced for a study of blood T cell repertoires in COVID-19. The wider study: Collection of acute and convalescent COVID-19 samples took place in the United States, Italy and Spain. In each case, the material was cDNA or gDNA derived from T cells, B-cell-depleted T cells, or PBMCs.

The table came from immunoSEQ multiplex PCR; TCRdb's copy has only in-frame clones and leaves some out. The sample gives tens of thousands of clones, nearly 80% of which show up once; approximately 50% is in the top ten. This CDR3 is 18 amino acids long. Trimming cost V 6 bases and J 0 bases; bases outside gene matches: 15. Germline lookup yields CDR1 LGHDT and CDR2 YNNKEL (reference sequence). Material: peripheral blood. V and J are TRBV3-1 (or the pseudogene TRBV3-2) and TRBJ1-1; TRBD1 aligns across 8 bases. This clonotype was sampled from a human donor in a cohort sampled during active COVID-19. CDR3 residues: CASRHLQGALLVNTEAFF. In DNA form, the CDR3 reads TGTGCCAGCAGGCACCTCCAGGGGGCGCTTCTCGTGAACACTGAAGCTTTCTTT.